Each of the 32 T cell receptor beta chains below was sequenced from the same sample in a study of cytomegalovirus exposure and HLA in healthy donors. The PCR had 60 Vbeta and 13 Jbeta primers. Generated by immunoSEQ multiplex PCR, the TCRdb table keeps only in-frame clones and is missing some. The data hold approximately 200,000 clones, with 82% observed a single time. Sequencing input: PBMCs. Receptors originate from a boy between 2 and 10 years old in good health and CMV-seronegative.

CDR3 nucleotide sequence: TGTGCCAGCAGGCAGGGGTTAGCCAAAAACATTCAGTACTTC. Amino acid sequence: CASRQGLAKNIQYF. V and J are TRBV13 and TRBJ2-4, with D possibly matching TRBD1 (6 bases). The ends were cut back, 6 bases at V and 0 bases at J, with 9 bases in the middle. The germline V gene has CDR1 PRHDT and CDR2 FYEKMQ (reference sequence). The CDR3 length is 14 residues. Drawing the rest from reference TRBV13 and TRBJ2-4, the complete variable domain is AAGVIQSPRHLIKEKRETATLKCYPIPRHDTVYWYQQGPGQDPQFLISFYEKMQSDKGSIPDRFSAQQFSDYHSELNMSSLELGDSALYFCASRQGLAKNIQYFGAGTRLSVL.

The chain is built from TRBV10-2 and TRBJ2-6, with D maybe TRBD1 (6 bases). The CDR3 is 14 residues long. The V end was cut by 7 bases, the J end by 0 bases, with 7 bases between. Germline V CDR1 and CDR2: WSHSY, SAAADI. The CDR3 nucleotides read TGCGCCAGCACAGGGGTCTCTGGGGCCAACGTCCTGACTTTC. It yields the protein CASTGVSGANVLTF.

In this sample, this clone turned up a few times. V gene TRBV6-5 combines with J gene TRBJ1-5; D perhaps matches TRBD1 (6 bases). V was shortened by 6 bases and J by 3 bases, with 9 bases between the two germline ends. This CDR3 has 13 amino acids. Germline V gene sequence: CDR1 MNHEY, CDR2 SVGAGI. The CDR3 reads CASRGQFNQPQHF. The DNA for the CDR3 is TGTGCCAGCAGAGGACAGTTCAATCAGCCCCAGCATTTT.

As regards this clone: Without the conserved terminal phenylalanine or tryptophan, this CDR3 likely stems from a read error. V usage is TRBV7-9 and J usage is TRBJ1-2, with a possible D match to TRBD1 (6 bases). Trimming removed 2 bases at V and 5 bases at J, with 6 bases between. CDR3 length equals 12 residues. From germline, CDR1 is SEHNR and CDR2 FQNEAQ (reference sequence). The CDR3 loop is CASSLTGYGYTL. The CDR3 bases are TGTGCCAGCAGCTTAACAGGGTATGGCTACACCCTC.

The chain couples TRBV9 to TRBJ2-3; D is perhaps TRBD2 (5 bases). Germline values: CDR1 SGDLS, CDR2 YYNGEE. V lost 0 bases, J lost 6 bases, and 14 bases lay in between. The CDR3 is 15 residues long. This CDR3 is CASSVVGTRHDTQYF. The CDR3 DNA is TGTGCCAGCAGCGTAGTAGGAACTAGACACGATACGCAGTATTTT.

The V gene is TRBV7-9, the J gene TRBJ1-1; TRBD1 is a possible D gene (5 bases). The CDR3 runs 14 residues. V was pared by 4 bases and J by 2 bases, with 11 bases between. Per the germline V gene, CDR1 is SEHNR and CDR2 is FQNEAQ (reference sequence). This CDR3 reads CASSSHQGNTEAFF. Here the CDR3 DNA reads TGTGCCAGCAGCTCCCACCAGGGAAACACTGAAGCTTTCTTT.

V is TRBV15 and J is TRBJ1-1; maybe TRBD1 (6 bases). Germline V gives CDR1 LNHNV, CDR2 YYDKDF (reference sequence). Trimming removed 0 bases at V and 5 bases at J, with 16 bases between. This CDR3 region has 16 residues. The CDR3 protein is CATSRDRAPGETEAFF. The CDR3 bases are TGTGCCACCAGCAGAGATCGGGCCCCAGGGGAAACTGAAGCTTTCTTT.

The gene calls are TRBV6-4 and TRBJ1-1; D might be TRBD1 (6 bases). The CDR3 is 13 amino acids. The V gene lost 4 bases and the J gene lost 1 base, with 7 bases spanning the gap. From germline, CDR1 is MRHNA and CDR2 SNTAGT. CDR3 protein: CASSAGANTEAFF. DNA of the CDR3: TGTGCCAGCAGTGCAGGGGCGAACACTGAAGCTTTCTTT.

CDR3 bases: TGCGCCAGCAGCCAAGCGGCCGGGGGTGGCTACACCTTC. This encodes CASSQAAGGGYTF. V usage is TRBV4-3 and J usage is TRBJ1-2, with a possible D match to TRBD1 (5 bases). The V end was cut by 1 base, the J end by 7 bases, with 10 bases between. CDR1 is LGHNA, CDR2 YSLEER, per germline. The CDR3 length is 13 residues.

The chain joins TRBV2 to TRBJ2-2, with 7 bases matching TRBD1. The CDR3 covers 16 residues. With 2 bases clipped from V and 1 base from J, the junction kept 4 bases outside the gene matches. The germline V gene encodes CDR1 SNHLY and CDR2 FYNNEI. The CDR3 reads CASSEWSGGNTGELFF. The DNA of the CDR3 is TGTGCCAGCAGTGAATGGTCAGGGGGGAACACCGGGGAGCTGTTTTTT.

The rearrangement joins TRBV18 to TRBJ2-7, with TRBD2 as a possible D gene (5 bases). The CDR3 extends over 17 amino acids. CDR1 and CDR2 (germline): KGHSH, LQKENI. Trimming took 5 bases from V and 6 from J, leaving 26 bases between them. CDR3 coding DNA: TGTGCCAGCTCAGAAAGCGGCTGGGTCCCCCGAGGGCCCGAGCAGTACTTC. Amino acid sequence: CASSESGWVPRGPEQYF. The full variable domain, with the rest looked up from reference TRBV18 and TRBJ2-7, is NAGVMQNPRHLVRRRGQEARLRCSPMKGHSHVYWYRQLPEEGLKFMVYLQKENIIDESGMPKERFSAEFPKEGPSILRIQQVVRGDSAAYFCASSESGWVPRGPEQYFGPGTRLTVT.

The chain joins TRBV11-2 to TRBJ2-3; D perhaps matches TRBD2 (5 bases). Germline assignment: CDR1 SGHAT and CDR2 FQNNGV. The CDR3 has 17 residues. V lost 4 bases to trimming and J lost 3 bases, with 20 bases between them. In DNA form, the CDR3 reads TGTGCCAGCAGCTCCCTCTGGAGTGAGGGTTATACAGATACGCAGTATTTT. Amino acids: CASSSLWSEGYTDTQYF.

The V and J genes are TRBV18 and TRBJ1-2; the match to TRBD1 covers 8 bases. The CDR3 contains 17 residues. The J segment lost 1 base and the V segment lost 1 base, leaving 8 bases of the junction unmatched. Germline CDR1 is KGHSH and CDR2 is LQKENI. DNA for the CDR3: TGTGCCAGCTCACCACGGACAGGGAGGGTCGGTAACTATGGCTACACCTTC. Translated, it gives CASSPRTGRVGNYGYTF.

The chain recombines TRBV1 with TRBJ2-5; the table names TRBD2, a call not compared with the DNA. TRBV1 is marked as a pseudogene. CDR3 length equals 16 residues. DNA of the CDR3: TGCACCAGCAGCCAAAGTATGGCGGGGTGGGTAGAGACCCAGTACTTC. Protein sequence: CTSSQSMAGWVETQYF.

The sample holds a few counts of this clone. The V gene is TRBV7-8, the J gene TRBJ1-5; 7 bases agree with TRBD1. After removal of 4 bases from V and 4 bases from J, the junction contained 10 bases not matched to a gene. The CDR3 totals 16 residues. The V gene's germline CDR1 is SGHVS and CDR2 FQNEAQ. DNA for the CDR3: TGTGCCAGCAGCTCTAGGCCCCTGGACAGGAATCAGCCCCAGCATTTT. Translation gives CASSSRPLDRNQPQHF. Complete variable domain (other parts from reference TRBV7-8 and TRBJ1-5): GAGVSQSPRYKVAKRGQDVALRCDPISGHVSLFWYQQALGQGPEFLTYFQNEAQLDKSGLPSDRFFAERPEGSVSTLKIQRTQQEDSAVYLCASSSRPLDRNQPQHFGDGTRLSIL.

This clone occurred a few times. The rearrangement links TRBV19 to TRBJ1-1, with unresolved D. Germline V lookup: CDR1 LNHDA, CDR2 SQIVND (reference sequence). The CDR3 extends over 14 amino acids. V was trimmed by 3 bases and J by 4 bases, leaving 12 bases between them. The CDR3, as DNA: TGTGCCAGTAGTATTCGGGTGGGGAGCACTGAAGCTTTCTTT. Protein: CASSIRVGSTEAFF.

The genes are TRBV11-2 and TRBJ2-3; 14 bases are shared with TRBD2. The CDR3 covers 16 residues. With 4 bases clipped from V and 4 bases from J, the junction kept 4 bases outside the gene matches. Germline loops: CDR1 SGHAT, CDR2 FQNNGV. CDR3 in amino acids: CASSSGLAGGADTQYF. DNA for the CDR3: TGTGCCAGCAGCTCCGGACTAGCGGGGGGAGCAGATACGCAGTATTTT.

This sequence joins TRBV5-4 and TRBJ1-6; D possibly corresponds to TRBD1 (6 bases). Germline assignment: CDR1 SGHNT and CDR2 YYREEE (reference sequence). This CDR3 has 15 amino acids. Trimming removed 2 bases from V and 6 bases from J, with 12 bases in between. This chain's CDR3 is CASSFGGRANSPLHF. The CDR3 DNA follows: TGTGCCAGCAGCTTCGGGGGGCGGGCTAATTCACCCCTCCACTTT.

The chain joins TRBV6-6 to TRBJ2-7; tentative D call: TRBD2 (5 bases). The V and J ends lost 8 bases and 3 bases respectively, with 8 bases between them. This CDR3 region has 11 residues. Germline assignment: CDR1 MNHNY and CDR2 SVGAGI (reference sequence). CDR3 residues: CASGESYEQYF. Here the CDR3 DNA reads TGTGCCAGCGGGGAGAGCTACGAGCAGTACTTC.

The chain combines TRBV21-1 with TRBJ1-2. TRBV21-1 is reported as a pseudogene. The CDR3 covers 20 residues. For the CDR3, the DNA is TGTGCCAGCAGCAAAGGAAAAGCTCTACCCTTTCGGGATCCCGCCTATGGCTACACCTTC. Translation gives CASSKGKALPFRDPAYGYTF.

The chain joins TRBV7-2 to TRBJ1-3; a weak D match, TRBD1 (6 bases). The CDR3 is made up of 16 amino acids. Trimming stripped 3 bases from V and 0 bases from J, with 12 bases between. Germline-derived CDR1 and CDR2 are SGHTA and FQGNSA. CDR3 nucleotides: TGTGCCAGCAGCTTTTTTGCAGGGGTCTCTGGAAACACCATATATTTT. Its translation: CASSFFAGVSGNTIYF.

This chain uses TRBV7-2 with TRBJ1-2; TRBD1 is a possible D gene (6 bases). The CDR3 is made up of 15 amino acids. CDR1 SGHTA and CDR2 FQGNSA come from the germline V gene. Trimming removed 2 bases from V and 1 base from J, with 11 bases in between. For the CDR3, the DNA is TGTGCCAGCAGCTTACAGGGGATGGGTAACTATGGCTACACCTTC. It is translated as CASSLQGMGNYGYTF.

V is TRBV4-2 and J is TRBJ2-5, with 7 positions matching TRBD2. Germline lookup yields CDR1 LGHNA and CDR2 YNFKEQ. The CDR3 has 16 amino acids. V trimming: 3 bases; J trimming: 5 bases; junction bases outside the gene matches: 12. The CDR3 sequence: CASSQRQRLGGETQYF. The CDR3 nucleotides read TGTGCCAGCAGCCAGCGTCAGCGATTGGGGGGGGAGACCCAGTACTTC.

The CDR3 region is CASWGRDGYTF. CDR3 in DNA: TGTGCCAGTTGGGGCCGGGATGGCTACACCTTC. This chain joins TRBV2 and TRBJ1-2, with D maybe TRBD1 (5 bases). This CDR3 spans 11 amino acids. Per the germline V gene, CDR1 is SNHLY and CDR2 is FYNNEI. V lost 9 bases to trimming and J lost 6 bases, with 11 bases between them.

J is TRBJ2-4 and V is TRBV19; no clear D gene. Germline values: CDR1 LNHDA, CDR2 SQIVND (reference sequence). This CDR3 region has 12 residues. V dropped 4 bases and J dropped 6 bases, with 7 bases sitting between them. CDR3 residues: CASSTPRNIQYF. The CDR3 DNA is TGTGCCAGTAGTACTCCTAGAAACATTCAGTACTTC.

CDR3 nucleotides: TGTGCCAGCAGTGAAGAATGGTCGGGACACTCCTACGAGCAGTACTTC. This translates into CASSEEWSGHSYEQYF. The chain recombines TRBV25-1 with TRBJ2-7, with D possibly matching TRBD1 (6 bases). From germline, CDR1 is MGHDK and CDR2 SYGVNS. Trimming took off 2 bases at V and 0 bases at J, with 14 bases between the two ends. This CDR3 comprises 16 residues.

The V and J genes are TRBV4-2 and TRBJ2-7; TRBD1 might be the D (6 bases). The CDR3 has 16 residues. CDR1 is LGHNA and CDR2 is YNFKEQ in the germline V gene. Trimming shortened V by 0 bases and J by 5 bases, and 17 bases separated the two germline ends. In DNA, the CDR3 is TGTGCCAGCAGCCAAGATTGGCCGTCAGGGGCAGACGAGCAGTACTTC. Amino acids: CASSQDWPSGADEQYF.

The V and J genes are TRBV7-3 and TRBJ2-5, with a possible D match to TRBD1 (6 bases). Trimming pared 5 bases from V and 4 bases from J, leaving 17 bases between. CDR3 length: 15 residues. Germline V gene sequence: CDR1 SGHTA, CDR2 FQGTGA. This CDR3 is CASSPGTRVGETQYF. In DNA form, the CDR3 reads TGTGCCAGCAGCCCGGGGACACGGGTGGGAGAGACCCAGTACTTC.

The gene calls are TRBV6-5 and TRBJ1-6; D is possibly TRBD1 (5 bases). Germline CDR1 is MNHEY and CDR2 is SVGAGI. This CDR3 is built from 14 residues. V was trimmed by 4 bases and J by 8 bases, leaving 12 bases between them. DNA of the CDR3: TGTGCCAGCAGTTTTAGGGGTAGGGATTCACCCCTCCACTTT. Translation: CASSFRGRDSPLHF.

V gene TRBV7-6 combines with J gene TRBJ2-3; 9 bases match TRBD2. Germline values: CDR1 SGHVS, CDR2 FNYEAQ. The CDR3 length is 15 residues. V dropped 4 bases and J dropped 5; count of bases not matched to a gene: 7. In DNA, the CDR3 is TGTGCCAGCAGCTCGCGGGGGGGGACGGGAGATACGCAGTATTTT. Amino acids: CASSSRGGTGDTQYF. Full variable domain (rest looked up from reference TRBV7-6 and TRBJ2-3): GAGVSQSPRYKVTKRGQDVALRCDPISGHVSLYWYRQALGQGPEFLTYFNYEAQQDKSGLPNDRFSAERPEGSISTLTIQRTEQRDSAMYRCASSSRGGTGDTQYFGPGTRLTVL.

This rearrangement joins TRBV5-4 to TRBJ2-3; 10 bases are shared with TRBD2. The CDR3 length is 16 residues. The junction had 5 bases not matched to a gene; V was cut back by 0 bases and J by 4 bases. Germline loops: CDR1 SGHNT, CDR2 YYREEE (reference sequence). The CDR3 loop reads CASSLGLAGLADTQYF. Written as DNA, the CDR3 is TGTGCCAGCAGCTTGGGACTAGCGGGTCTGGCAGATACGCAGTATTTT. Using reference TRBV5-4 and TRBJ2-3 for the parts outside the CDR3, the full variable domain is ETGVTQSPTHLIKTRGQQVTLRCSSQSGHNTVSWYQQALGQGPQFIFQYYREEENGRGNFPPRFSGLQFPNYSSELNVNALELDDSALYLCASSLGLAGLADTQYFGPGTRLTVL.

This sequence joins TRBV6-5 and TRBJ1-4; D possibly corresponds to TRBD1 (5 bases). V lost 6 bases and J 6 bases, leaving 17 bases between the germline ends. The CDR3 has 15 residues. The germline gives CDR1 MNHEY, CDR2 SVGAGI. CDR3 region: CASSQTRGSDEKLFF. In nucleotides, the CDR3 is TGTGCCAGCAGCCAAACGCGGGGGTCGGATGAAAAACTGTTTTTT.